Presented here are 17 T cell receptor beta chains from one specimen sequenced in a study of T cells after yellow fever vaccination. TCRdb redid the calling of the 5' RACE reads with MiXCR, one entry per CDR3 protein. The sample lists about 220,000 distinct CDR3 sequences, approximately 3.2% occurring once. The sequences come from CD4+ T cells sorted from PBMCs, collected 10 days after the yellow fever booster vaccination. The receptor set was obtained from a man younger than 35 who received the YFV17D yellow fever vaccine.

This clonotype was seen repeatedly, ten times or more. The chain uses TRBV20-1 and TRBJ2-1, with D perhaps TRBD1 (6 bases). This CDR3 spans 14 amino acids. Trimming took off 2 bases at V and 1 base at J, with 9 bases between the two ends. CDR1 DFQATT and CDR2 SNEGSKA come from the germline V gene (reference sequence). This chain's CDR3 is CSARRQASYNEQFF. The DNA for the CDR3 is TGCAGTGCTAGAAGACAGGCGTCCTACAATGAGCAGTTCTTC.

The table lists this clonotype with many counts. This chain connects TRBV5-1 to TRBJ2-7; no firm D call. Trimming shortened V by 6 bases and J by 0 bases, and 19 bases separated the two germline ends. There are 16 residues in the CDR3. The V gene's germline CDR1 is SGHRS and CDR2 YFSETQ. The CDR3, as DNA: TGCGCCAGCACTCCCACCTCTCCCGCTAGCTCCTACGAGCAGTACTTC. Encoded protein: CASTPTSPASSYEQYF.

This clonotype was seen a few times. This sequence joins TRBV2 and TRBJ1-5; 10 bases agree with TRBD1. J gave up 7 bases and V 7 bases, and 7 bases lay outside the gene matches. The CDR3 runs to 14 residues. Germline V lookup: CDR1 SNHLY, CDR2 FYNNEI. CDR3 DNA: TGTGCCAGCACCCTGACAGGGGGCGAACAGCCCCAGCATTTT. It specifies CASTLTGGEQPQHF.

This clonotype has ten or more counts. V gene TRBV14 combines with J gene TRBJ1-2, with TRBD1 matching over 7 bases. The germline V gene encodes CDR1 SGHDN and CDR2 FVKESK. The CDR3 sequence is 18 residues long. V dropped 4 bases and J dropped 2; count of bases not matched to a gene: 16. CDR3 DNA: TGTGCCAGCAGCCCGATAAAGGCAGGGGGACGCCTAAACTATGGCTACACCTTC. Its translation: CASSPIKAGGRLNYGYTF. The variable domain in full, completed from reference TRBV14 and TRBJ1-2, reads EAGVTQFPSHSVIEKGQTVTLRCDPISGHDNLYWYRRVMGKEIKFLLHFVKESKQDESGMPNNRFLAERTGGTYSTLKVQPAELEDSGVYFCASSPIKAGGRLNYGYTFGSGTRLTVV.

This clonotype was found a few times. The rearrangement joins TRBV5-1 to TRBJ2-1; D is unresolved. Germline-derived CDR1 and CDR2 are SGHRS and YFSETQ. The CDR3 length is 15 residues. V was trimmed by 0 bases and J by 5 bases, leaving 12 bases between them. The CDR3, as DNA: TGCGCCAGCAGCTTGGGCTTCGGCGGCCACAATGAGCAGTTCTTC. Amino acid sequence: CASSLGFGGHNEQFF.

Many counts were recorded for this clonotype. The gene calls are TRBV28 and TRBJ1-1; D might be TRBD1 (5 bases). Germline CDR1 is MDHEN and CDR2 is SYDVKM. The V gene lost 8 bases and the J gene lost 4 bases, with 14 bases spanning the gap. This CDR3 comprises 13 residues. The CDR3 sequence is CASRGAGGTEAFF. The DNA for the CDR3 is TGTGCCAGCCGTGGCGCCGGGGGCACTGAAGCTTTCTTT.

This chain joins TRBV4-3 and TRBJ2-1; TRBD2 might be the D (7 bases). The V gene's germline CDR1 is LGHNA and CDR2 YSLEER. This CDR3 has 15 residues. Between the trimmed V and J ends, which lost 4 bases and 8 bases, there was a span of 18 bases. As DNA, the CDR3 is TGCGCCAGCAGCCCCCGCCGATACGGGGGGCATGAGCAGTTCTTC. Translated: CASSPRRYGGHEQFF.

The rearrangement joins TRBV6-6 to TRBJ1-2, with 10 nucleotides matching TRBD1. Germline V gives CDR1 MNHNY, CDR2 SVGAGI (reference sequence). The CDR3 sequence is 14 residues long. With 7 bases clipped from V and 7 bases from J, the junction kept 9 bases outside the gene matches. The DNA for the CDR3 is TGTGCCAGCAAAGAGACAGGGGGCGCCAGTGGCTACACCTTC. Translated, it gives CASKETGGASGYTF.

This clonotype was counted many times. The V and J genes are TRBV2 and TRBJ2-4; D is unresolved. The CDR3 covers 13 residues. Germline-derived CDR1 and CDR2 are SNHLY and FYNNEI. Trimming took off 6 bases at V and 1 base at J, with 7 bases between the two ends. The CDR3 region has the DNA TGTGCCAGCAGGCCCTGGGCCAAAAACATTCAGTACTTC. This gives the protein CASRPWAKNIQYF.

J is TRBJ1-1 and V is TRBV10-2, with D perhaps matching TRBD1 (6 bases). The CDR3 extends over 13 amino acids. Trimming cost V 8 bases and J 4 bases, with 14 bases left between them. Germline V gene sequence: CDR1 WSHSY, CDR2 SAAADI. CDR3: CASHGTFGTEAFF. The CDR3 coding sequence is TGCGCCAGCCACGGGACATTCGGCACTGAAGCTTTCTTT.

This clonotype appeared many times. The gene calls are TRBV5-1 and TRBJ2-1; D is uncertain. V shed 1 base and J shed 5 bases, with 7 bases lying between them. The CDR3 is 13 residues long. Germline values: CDR1 SGHRS, CDR2 YFSETQ. CDR3 nucleotide sequence: TGCGCCAGCAGCTTGAGAATCAACAATGAGCAGTTCTTC. Encoded protein: CASSLRINNEQFF.

The chain combines TRBV30 with TRBJ1-1; D is uncertain. Germline lookup yields CDR1 GTSNPN and CDR2 SVGIG (reference sequence). CDR3 length equals 14 residues. Trimming pared 0 bases from V and 4 bases from J, leaving 12 bases between. This CDR3 is CAWSVVHLRTEAFF. CDR3 nucleotide sequence: TGTGCCTGGAGTGTTGTACATCTCCGCACTGAAGCTTTCTTT.

This clonotype was counted at least ten times. The chain recombines TRBV20-1 with TRBJ1-6; D remains unclear. The length of the CDR3 is 11 residues. CDR1 is DFQATT and CDR2 is SNEGSKA in the germline V gene (reference sequence). Trimming stripped 3 bases from V and 5 bases from J, with 2 bases between. The CDR3 DNA sequence: TGCAGTGCTAGCCATAATTCACCCCTCCACTTT. Translating gives CSASHNSPLHF.

The chain couples TRBV23-1 to TRBJ1-1; D not resolved. TRBV23-1 is flagged as an ORF with uncertain function. V was pared by 3 bases and J by 2 bases, with 10 bases between. The CDR3 contains 14 residues. The CDR3 loop reads CASSQKKGNTEAFF. The DNA for the CDR3 is TGCGCCAGCAGTCAGAAGAAGGGAAACACTGAAGCTTTCTTT.

Ten or more counts support this clonotype. This chain uses TRBV20-1 with TRBJ2-1; the D gene is possibly TRBD2 (5 bases). There are 15 residues in the CDR3. V was cut by 2 bases and J by 0 bases, with 11 bases left in between. Germline CDR1 DFQATT, CDR2 SNEGSKA (reference sequence). This CDR3 reads CSARSWESSYNEQFF. CDR3 nucleotide sequence: TGCAGTGCTAGATCGTGGGAGAGCTCCTACAATGAGCAGTTCTTC.

This clonotype was seen many times. The chain uses TRBV12-3 or TRBV12-4 and TRBJ1-3, with a possible D match to TRBD1 (5 bases). Between the trimmed V and J ends, which lost 6 bases and 4 bases, there was a span of 16 bases. This CDR3 spans 15 amino acids. The CDR3 DNA sequence: TGTGCCAGCAGGGGCTCAGGGTTAAGGGGAAACACCATATATTTT. This translates into CASRGSGLRGNTIYF.

This clonotype has a count of ten or more. This chain joins TRBV29-1 and TRBJ2-3; 9 bases line up with TRBD1. J was trimmed by 3 bases and V by 6 bases; bases with no gene match: 4. Germline V CDR1 and CDR2: SQVTM, ANQGSEA. The length of the CDR3 is 13 residues. The CDR3 loop is CSVDRGKTDTQYF. The CDR3 DNA reads TGCAGCGTGGACAGGGGAAAGACAGATACGCAGTATTTT.